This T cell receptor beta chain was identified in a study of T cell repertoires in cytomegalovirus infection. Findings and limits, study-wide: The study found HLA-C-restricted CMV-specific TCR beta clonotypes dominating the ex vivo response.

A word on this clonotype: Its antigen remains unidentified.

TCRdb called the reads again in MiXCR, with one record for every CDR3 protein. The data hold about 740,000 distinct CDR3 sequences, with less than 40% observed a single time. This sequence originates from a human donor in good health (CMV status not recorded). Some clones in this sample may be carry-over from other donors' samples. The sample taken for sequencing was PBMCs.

In DNA, the CDR3 is TGTGCCAGCAGCCGGGGTCTAGGCGGGGGCACAGATACGCAGTATTTT. Its protein product is CASSRGLGGGTDTQYF. The chain recombines TRBV7-6 with TRBJ2-3; D is possibly TRBD2 (6 bases). Germline lookup yields CDR1 SGHVS and CDR2 FNYEAQ. CDR3 length: 16 amino acids. V dropped 5 bases and J dropped 1 base, with 16 bases sitting between them.